The 2 T cell receptor beta chains given below trace back to one sample, sequenced in a study of blood T cells in healthy people across ages (dated by TCRdb to the mid-2010s). Libraries were prepared through 5' RACE. For sequencing, an Illumina HiSeq 2500 was employed. A second PCR of roughly 6 to 11 cycles was performed with a sample-barcoded 5' primer and a J-beta primer mix. TCRdb reprocessed the public reads (quality trimming at Q25 with fastp, clone calling with MiXCR) and kept in-frame beta chains. Every entry covers one CDR3 protein and lists the most common genes and DNA from its rows. The sample yields under 2,000,000 distinct CDR3 sequences; roughly 50% were counted once. The ten top clones hold around 2.1% of the sample. The sequencing sample was made of blood. Receptor source: a middle-aged woman in good health.

This clonotype was recorded many times. V and J are TRBV6-2 or TRBV6-3 and TRBJ2-1, with D maybe TRBD2 (6 bases). CDR1 and CDR2 from the germline V gene are MNHEY and SVGEGT. This CDR3 is 12 amino acids long. The ends were cut back, 2 bases at V and 9 bases at J, with 8 bases in the middle. This chain's CDR3 is CASSYGTPEQFF. In nucleotides, the CDR3 is TGTGCCAGCAGTTACGGGACTCCTGAGCAGTTCTTC.

Notes on this clonotype: At one end the junction does not follow the germline gene, possibly because of a read error. The V and J genes are TRBV6-1 and TRBJ2-6; unclear D gene. Germline V gene data show CDR1 as MNHNS and CDR2 as SASEGT. The CDR3 runs to 14 residues. CDR3 sequence: CAIPILSRANVLTF. CDR3 bases: TGTGCCATTCCGATCCTCTCTAGGGCCAACGTCCTGACTTTC.